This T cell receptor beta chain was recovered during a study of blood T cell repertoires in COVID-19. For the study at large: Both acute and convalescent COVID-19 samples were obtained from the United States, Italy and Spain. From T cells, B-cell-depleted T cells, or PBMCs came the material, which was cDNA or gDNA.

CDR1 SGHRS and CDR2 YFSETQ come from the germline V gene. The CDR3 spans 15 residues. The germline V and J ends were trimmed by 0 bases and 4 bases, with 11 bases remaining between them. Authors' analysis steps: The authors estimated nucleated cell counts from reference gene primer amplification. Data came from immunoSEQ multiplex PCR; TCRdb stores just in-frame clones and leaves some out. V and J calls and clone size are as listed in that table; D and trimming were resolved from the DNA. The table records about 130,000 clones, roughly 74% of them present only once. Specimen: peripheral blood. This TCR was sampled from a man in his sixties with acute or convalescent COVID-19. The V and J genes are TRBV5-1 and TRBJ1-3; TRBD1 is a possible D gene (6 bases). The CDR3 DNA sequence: TGCGCCAGCAGCTTGGAGGGGGAGGGCGGAAACACCATATATTTT. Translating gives CASSLEGEGGNTIYF.